Listed below are T cell receptor beta chains from one sample, sequenced in a study of T-cell memory formation after mild COVID-19. TCRdb used MiXCR to reprocess the 5' RACE reads, holding one entry per CDR3 protein. The profile shows approximately 210,000 distinct CDR3 sequences, approximately 10% of them singletons. The sample consisted of PBMCs or a T cell subset sorted from them (not recorded which). The receptor set was obtained from a man between 18 and 29 years old who had mild COVID-19 (a few samples of this study predate the infection). Cell type and time point are not known. Both conserved end residues are part of each CDR3. The D gene is left open where the match is weak. Expanded clones get a size class; other rows say once, few or many, or leave the size out.

size	V	length	J	D	DNA	CDR3
NA	TRBV6-5	13	TRBJ1-6	NA	TGTGCCAGCGGTACCTCCTATAATTCACCCCTCCACTTT	CASGTSYNSPLHF
NA	TRBV30	12	TRBJ2-7	NA	TGTGCCTGGGGCGACGGAGTCTACGAGCAGTACTTC	CAWGDGVYEQYF
many	TRBV5-1	14	TRBJ2-3	NA	TGCGCCAGCAGCTTCCAGGGCAGCACAGATACGCAGTATTTT	CASSFQGSTDTQYF
NA	TRBV7-2	13	TRBJ1-2	NA	TGTGCCAGCAGCTTAGGGATTAACTATGGCTACACCTTC	CASSLGINYGYTF
NA	TRBV10-3	15	TRBJ2-2	NA	TGTGCCATCAGAAGGGGGACACAGGGCACCGGGGAGCTGTTTTTT	CAIRRGTQGTGELFF
few	TRBV7-3	15	TRBJ1-1	NA	TGTGCCAGCAGCTTAAGAGTGGGGGTCGGCACTGAAGCTTTCTTT	CASSLRVGVGTEAFF
few	TRBV7-9	15	TRBJ1-6	NA	TGTGCCAGCAGTCCTCATGACAGTGGGGATTCACCCCTCCACTTT	CASSPHDSGDSPLHF
many	TRBV12-3/TRBV12-4	14	TRBJ2-3	NA	TGTGCCAGCAGTTTATTACTAGCTGGAGATACGCAGTATTTT	CASSLLLAGDTQYF
NA	TRBV4-1	13	TRBJ2-5	NA	TGCGCCAGCAGCCAAGAGACACAAGAGACCCAGTACTTC	CASSQETQETQYF
few	TRBV9	15	TRBJ2-1	NA	TGTGCCAGCAGCCCCGGGAGTACTAGAGGGAATGAGCAGTTCTTC	CASSPGSTRGNEQFF
many	TRBV12-3/TRBV12-4	13	TRBJ2-5	NA	TGTGCCAGCAGTTTGGACAACCAAGAGACCCAGTACTTC	CASSLDNQETQYF
few	TRBV7-2	16	TRBJ2-7	TRBD2	TGTGCCAGCAGCTTAAAAGCGGGGGGGAGCTCCTACGAGCAGTACTTC	CASSLKAGGSSYEQYF
NA	TRBV7-2	12	TRBJ2-1	NA	TGTGCCAGCAGCTTACTATACAATGAGCAGTTCTTC	CASSLLYNEQFF
few	TRBV12-3/TRBV12-4	14	TRBJ2-1	NA	TGTGCCAGCAGTAACGACGGCTCCTACAATGAGCAGTTCTTC	CASSNDGSYNEQFF
many	TRBV7-9	13	TRBJ2-1	NA	TGTGCCAGCAGCTCATGGGGCTTGGATGAGCAGTTCTTC	CASSSWGLDEQFF
many	TRBV12-3/TRBV12-4	18	TRBJ2-2	TRBD2	TGTGCCAGCAGTCCGAGGACTAGCGGGGGTAGGAACACCGGGGAGCTGTTTTTT	CASSPRTSGGRNTGELFF
NA	TRBV12-3/TRBV12-4	14	TRBJ2-1	NA	TGTGCCAGCAGTTTTTCAGGGACCAGGAATGAGCAGTTCTTC	CASSFSGTRNEQFF
few	TRBV28	14	TRBJ2-3	NA	TGTGCCAGCAGTTACGGGGGGCGCGCAGATACGCAGTATTTT	CASSYGGRADTQYF
NA	TRBV6-4	13	TRBJ1-5	NA	TGTGCCAGCAGTGTGAATAGCAATCAGCCCCAGCATTTT	CASSVNSNQPQHF
few	TRBV20-1	12	TRBJ1-5	NA	TGCAGTGCTCAGACAGGAAATCAGCCCCAGCATTTT	CSAQTGNQPQHF
NA	TRBV24-1	14	TRBJ2-5	TRBD1	TGTGCCACCAGTGACCGGGACAGCCAAGAGACCCAGTACTTC	CATSDRDSQETQYF
many	TRBV4-1	14	TRBJ1-5	TRBD1	TGCGCCAGCAGCCGCACACAGGGGAACCAGCCCCAGCATTTT	CASSRTQGNQPQHF
NA	TRBV28	15	TRBJ1-1	NA	TGTGCCAGCAGTTTCTACCAGAGGAGGAACACTGAAGCTTTCTTT	CASSFYQRRNTEAFF
medium-sized	TRBV7-2	15	TRBJ2-5	TRBD2	TGTGCCAGCAGCTTAGACGGGACTAGCGGGGAGACCCAGTACTTC	CASSLDGTSGETQYF